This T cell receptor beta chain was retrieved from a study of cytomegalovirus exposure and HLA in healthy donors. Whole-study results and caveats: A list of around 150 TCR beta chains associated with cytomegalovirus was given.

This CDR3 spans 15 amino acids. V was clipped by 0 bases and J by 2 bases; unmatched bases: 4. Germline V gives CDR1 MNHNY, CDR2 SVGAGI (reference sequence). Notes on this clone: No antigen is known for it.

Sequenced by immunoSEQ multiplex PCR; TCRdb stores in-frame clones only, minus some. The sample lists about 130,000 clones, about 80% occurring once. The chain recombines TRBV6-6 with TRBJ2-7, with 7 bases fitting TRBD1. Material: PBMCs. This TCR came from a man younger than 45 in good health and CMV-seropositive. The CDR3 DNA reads TGTGCCAGCAGTTACTCGGGACAGCTCGCCTACGAGCAGTACTTC. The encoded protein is CASSYSGQLAYEQYF.